This T cell receptor (beta chain) was retrieved from a study of T cell responses to AZD1222 COVID-19 vaccine. Broader study findings: Only a handful of people who got AZD1222 tested seropositive at baseline.

Turning to this clone: Antigen unknown.

J gave up 5 bases and V 2 bases, and 10 bases lay outside the gene matches. The CDR3 has 15 residues. CDR1 GTSNPN and CDR2 SVGIG come from the germline V gene (reference sequence). Clones were sequenced by immunoSEQ multiplex PCR, and TCRdb holds only the in-frame ones, with some missing. Of fewer than 250,000 clones in the sample, approximately 92% were seen once. V usage is TRBV30 and J usage is TRBJ2-5, with 8 bases matching TRBD1. The sample in question was peripheral blood, obtained on day 0 of AZD1222 vaccination. The receptor was isolated from an adult in good health. The chain's CDR3 is CAWSRGGQGMETQYF. CDR3 bases: TGTGCCTGGAGTCGGGGAGGACAGGGCATGGAGACCCAGTACTTC.